One and the same sample provided the 10 T cell receptor beta chains below, sequenced in a study of patients and donors after allogeneic stem cell transplantation. In TCRdb, the RT-PCR reads were re-called with MiXCR into one record per CDR3 protein. Found here are 410,000 or so distinct CDR3 sequences, under 20% of them singletons; the top ten hold 6% to 8%. The sequenced sample was blood, either unsorted or a sorted T cell fraction (not recorded which). The receptor set was obtained from a human donor who was either an allogeneic HSCT recipient or a stem cell or donor lymphocyte infusion donor (not recorded which). It is not recorded whose cells these are; they may come from a transplant donor.

The chain has TRBV24-1 and TRBJ1-5, with 10 bases aligning to TRBD1. The V gene end was trimmed by 3 bases and the J gene end by 3 bases; junction bases not matched to a gene: 7. The CDR3 has 17 amino acids. Germline V gene lookup returns CDR1 KGHDR and CDR2 SFDVKD. Here the CDR3 DNA reads TGTGCCACCAGTGATCAACCCCGACAGGGGGCCAATCAGCCCCAGCATTTT. Protein: CATSDQPRQGANQPQHF.

In its sample, this clonotype was seen once. This chain uses TRBV20-1 with TRBJ2-7; TRBD2 matches at 9 bases. Per the germline V gene, CDR1 is DFQATT and CDR2 is SNEGSKA (reference sequence). The CDR3 contains 15 residues. Trimming at V came to 0 bases and at J to 7 bases, leaving 10 bases not matched to a gene. DNA for the CDR3: TGCAGTGCTAGAGATCCATCAGCGGGAGGAGTTGAGCAGTACTTC. Its translation is CSARDPSAGGVEQYF.

This clonotype was found a few times. This chain uses TRBV30 with TRBJ2-5; D may be TRBD1 (5 bases). The CDR3 sequence is 13 residues long. Germline loops: CDR1 GTSNPN, CDR2 SVGIG (reference sequence). Trimming stripped 5 bases from V and 2 bases from J, with 12 bases between. The chain's CDR3 is CAWEQGRQETQYF. CDR3 nucleotides: TGTGCCTGGGAGCAGGGTCGGCAAGAGACCCAGTACTTC.

This clonotype appeared a few times. For the CDR3, the DNA is TGCGCCAGCAGCTTGACAGGACAGGGGGCGTTCGAGCAGTACTTC. This gives the protein CASSLTGQGAFEQYF. This sequence joins TRBV5-1 and TRBJ2-7; 11 nucleotides agree with TRBD1. There are 15 residues in the CDR3. Germline V gene lookup returns CDR1 SGHRS and CDR2 YFSETQ. V gave up 1 base and J gave up 6 bases; unmatched junction bases: 6.

The chain combines TRBV6-5 with TRBJ2-3, with 14 positions matching TRBD2. The CDR3 has 18 amino acids. The germline CDR1 and CDR2 sequences are MNHEY and SVGAGI. With 0 bases clipped from V and 5 bases from J, the junction kept 7 bases outside the gene matches. CDR3 residues: CASSYSRTSGGRGDTQYF. DNA of the CDR3: TGTGCCAGCAGTTACTCTAGGACTAGCGGGGGGCGTGGAGATACGCAGTATTTT.

V gene TRBV12-3 or TRBV12-4 combines with J gene TRBJ1-1; D not certain. The CDR3 length is 15 residues. The V and J ends lost 2 bases and 6 bases respectively, with 16 bases between them. The CDR3 nucleotides read TGTGCCAGCAGTTTATTTAACGGGGTTGGGGCTGAAGCTTTCTTT. It encodes CASSLFNGVGAEAFF.

This clonotype appeared a few times. The chain employs TRBV5-6 and TRBJ2-3; no clear D. The V end was cut by 2 bases, the J end by 2 bases, with 12 bases between. CDR1 and CDR2 from the germline V gene are SGHDT and YYEEEE. The CDR3 covers 15 residues. The CDR3 bases are TGTGCCAGCAGCTTTCATCCTAGAAACACAGATACGCAGTATTTT. The encoded protein is CASSFHPRNTDTQYF.

The chain links TRBV4-3 to TRBJ2-7; 8 bases are shared with TRBD1. The CDR3 spans 15 residues. The junction had 5 bases not matched to a gene; V was cut back by 0 bases and J by 4 bases. Germline CDR1 LGHNA, CDR2 YSLEER. The CDR3 spells CASSQDRNRGYEQYF. The CDR3 nucleotides are TGCGCCAGCAGCCAAGATCGGAACAGGGGGTACGAGCAGTACTTC.

The CDR3 DNA sequence: TGTGCCAGCAGCGGAGGGGACGGTTGGACCCAGTACTTC. It codes for CASSGGDGWTQYF. This rearrangement joins TRBV9 to TRBJ2-5, with D perhaps being TRBD1 or TRBD2 (5 bases each). CDR1 SGDLS and CDR2 YYNGEE come from the germline V gene. Trimming took 3 bases from V and 7 from J, leaving 13 bases between them. CDR3 length: 13 residues.

The chain couples TRBV15 to TRBJ2-7, with 7 positions matching TRBD1. V was pared by 1 base and J by 4 bases, with 10 bases of the junction left unmatched. Looked up from germline, CDR1 is LNHNV and CDR2 is YYDKDF (reference sequence). The CDR3 sequence is 16 residues long. The CDR3 DNA sequence: TGTGCCACCAGCAGAGCCCCCAGGGGGTCAGGTTACGAGCAGTACTTC. This translates into CATSRAPRGSGYEQYF.